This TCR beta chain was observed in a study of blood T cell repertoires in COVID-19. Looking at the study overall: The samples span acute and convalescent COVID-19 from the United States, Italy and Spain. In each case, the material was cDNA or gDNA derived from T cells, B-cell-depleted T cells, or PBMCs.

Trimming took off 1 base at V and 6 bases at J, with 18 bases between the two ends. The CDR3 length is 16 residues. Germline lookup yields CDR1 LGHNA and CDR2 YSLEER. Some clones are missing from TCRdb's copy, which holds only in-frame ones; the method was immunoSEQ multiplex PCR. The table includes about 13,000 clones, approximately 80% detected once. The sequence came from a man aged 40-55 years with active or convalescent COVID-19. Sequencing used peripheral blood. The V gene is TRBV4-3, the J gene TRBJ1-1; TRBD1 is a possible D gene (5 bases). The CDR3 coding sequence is TGCGCCAGCAGCCAAGCCACCGTGGGGGGAAGCGCTGAAGCTTTCTTT. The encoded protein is CASSQATVGGSAEAFF.